This TCR beta chain emerged from a study of blood T cell repertoires in COVID-19. As for the study in general: Donors in the United States, Italy and Spain gave samples during acute or convalescent COVID-19. Nucleic acid was either cDNA or gDNA, and it came from T cells, B-cell-depleted T cells, or PBMCs.

CDR3 length equals 20 residues. Trimming cost V 3 bases and J 5 bases, with 29 bases left between them. Germline-derived CDR1 and CDR2 are KGHSH and LQKENI. This clone turned up a few times. Per the original methods: Estimated nucleated cell counts came from reference gene primer amplification. The data were produced by immunoSEQ multiplex PCR, yet TCRdb's version contains in-frame clones alone and is incomplete. For V, J and clone size, that table is used; D and trimming come from the DNA. This table has 70,000 to 90,000 clones, around 79% appearing once. V gene TRBV18 combines with J gene TRBJ2-1; D is perhaps TRBD1 (6 bases). This TCR derives from a human donor in a cohort sampled during active COVID-19. Material for sequencing was peripheral blood. The CDR3 sequence is CASSPRNIINRELGDNEQFF. The CDR3 region has the DNA TGTGCCAGCTCACCGAGAAATATAATTAACAGGGAACTGGGGGACAATGAGCAGTTCTTC. Using reference TRBV18 and TRBJ2-1 for the parts outside the CDR3, the full variable domain is NAGVMQNPRHLVRRRGQEARLRCSPMKGHSHVYWYRQLPEEGLKFMVYLQKENIIDESGMPKERFSAEFPKEGPSILRIQQVVRGDSAAYFCASSPRNIINRELGDNEQFFGPGTRLTVL.